A single sample is the source of the 20 T cell receptor beta chains below, sequenced in a study of T cells in Graves' hyperthyroidism and ophthalmopathy. TCR beta CDR3 region amplification was performed from RNA transcripts. When the TCR CDR3 underwent first-round RT-PCR, the HTBI primer set was used. TCRdb re-called the multiplex PCR reads with MiXCR, one entry per CDR3 protein. The sample records 500,000 to 650,000 distinct CDR3 sequences, about 14% being singletons. Sequencing was done on a sample of blood. All receptors come from a woman aged 40-49 years with Graves' hyperthyroidism.

The CDR3 protein is CASSLWLGMEPQHF. The CDR3 bases are TGTGCCAGCAGCCTTTGGTTAGGGATGGAGCCCCAGCATTTT. The chain combines TRBV3-1 with TRBJ1-5, with D hard to call. In germline, CDR1 is LGHDT, CDR2 YNNKEL (reference sequence). The CDR3 runs to 14 residues. Trimming removed 4 bases at V and 8 bases at J, with 15 bases between.

The sample holds many counts of this clonotype. The V call is TRBV7-8, the J call TRBJ2-5; 11 bases fit TRBD2. Looked up from germline, CDR1 is SGHVS and CDR2 is FQNEAQ. J gave up 1 base and V 4 bases, and 8 bases lay outside the gene matches. The CDR3 totals 17 residues. The CDR3 here is CASSSLAGVGGQETQYF. In nucleotides, the CDR3 is TGTGCCAGCAGCTCACTAGCGGGAGTGGGAGGCCAAGAGACCCAGTACTTC.

This clonotype was picked up many times. The rearrangement joins TRBV3-1 to TRBJ1-2; D gene unclear. The ends were cut back, 4 bases at V and 5 bases at J, with 11 bases in the middle. The CDR3 sequence is 13 residues long. Looked up from germline, CDR1 is LGHDT and CDR2 is YNNKEL (reference sequence). CDR3 loop: CASSLTSGYGYTF. CDR3 coding DNA: TGTGCCAGCAGCCTAACTTCGGGTTATGGCTACACCTTC.

V is TRBV2 and J is TRBJ1-5; D is unresolved. The V gene lost 0 bases and the J gene lost 7 bases, with 10 bases spanning the gap. CDR1 is SNHLY and CDR2 is FYNNEI in the germline V gene. The CDR3 consists of 14 residues. The CDR3 sequence is CASSEAIGFQPQHF. DNA of the CDR3: TGTGCCAGCAGTGAAGCCATTGGATTCCAGCCCCAGCATTTT.

This clonotype occurred a few times. The genes are TRBV6-1 and TRBJ2-7, with 10 bases fitting TRBD1. The CDR3 has 13 residues. Germline CDR1 is MNHNS and CDR2 is SASEGT. V shed 5 bases and J 5 bases; nucleotides not matched to a gene: 3. DNA of the CDR3: TGTGCCAGCAGTACGACAGGGGGCGACGAGCAGTACTTC. Protein product: CASSTTGGDEQYF.

This clonotype was seen at least ten times. The chain has TRBV27 and TRBJ1-6; TRBD1 aligns across 7 bases. J gave up 6 bases and V 7 bases, and 6 bases lay outside the gene matches. Looked up from germline, CDR1 is MNHEY and CDR2 is SMNVEV (reference sequence). There are 14 residues in the CDR3. The CDR3 bases are TGTGCCAGCAACGTACAGGGGCCTAATTCACCCCTCCACTTT. Protein: CASNVQGPNSPLHF.

This clonotype was counted between two and nine times. The chain is built from TRBV19 and TRBJ2-3; 7 bases match TRBD1. The J segment lost 3 bases and the V segment lost 7 bases, leaving 10 bases of the junction unmatched. Per germline, CDR1 LNHDA and CDR2 SQIVND (reference sequence). The CDR3 has 15 residues. Here the CDR3 reads CASKGGAGVTDTQYF. The CDR3 region has the DNA TGTGCCAGTAAAGGGGGCGCAGGGGTGACAGATACGCAGTATTTT.

In its sample, this clonotype was seen a few times. In DNA form, the CDR3 reads TGTGCCATCAGTGAGTCGAGAATCGGCTCTTCCCTCACCAACTACGAGCAGTACTTC. Its translation: CAISESRIGSSLTNYEQYF. This chain joins TRBV10-3 and TRBJ2-7, with no clear D. Trimming stripped 0 bases from V and 3 bases from J, with 24 bases between. Per the germline V gene, CDR1 is ENHRY and CDR2 is SYGVKD. The CDR3 contains 19 residues.

This clonotype came up a few times. The V and J genes are TRBV6-2 or TRBV6-3 and TRBJ2-7; D unresolved. Germline CDR1 and CDR2: MNHEY and SVGEGT. V shed 2 bases and J shed 2 bases, with 7 bases lying between them. This CDR3 has 13 amino acids. The DNA of the CDR3 is TGTGCCAGCAGTTACAACCCAACCTACGAGCAGTACTTC. Its protein is CASSYNPTYEQYF.

There are many counts of this clonotype. The chain links TRBV6-1 to TRBJ2-5, with TRBD2 identical over 7 bases. The CDR3 has 13 residues. V trimming: 6 bases; J trimming: 2 bases; junction bases outside the gene matches: 3. Germline V lookup: CDR1 MNHNS, CDR2 SASEGT. CDR3 sequence reads: CASRQAGQETQYF. CDR3 coding DNA: TGTGCCAGCAGGCAAGCGGGACAAGAGACCCAGTACTTC.

The gene calls are TRBV20-1 and TRBJ1-6; 7 bases align to TRBD1. CDR1 and CDR2 from the germline V gene are DFQATT and SNEGSKA (reference sequence). The length of the CDR3 is 12 residues. J was trimmed by 10 bases and V by 8 bases; bases with no gene match: 8. CDR3 DNA: TGCAGTAAAAGGCAGGGGGACTCACCCCTCCACTTT. Translation: CSKRQGDSPLHF.

Comments on this clonotype: One base away lies a much larger clone, so this may be a sequencing read error. The rearrangement uses TRBV28 and TRBJ1-4; possibly TRBD1 for D (5 bases). CDR1 MDHEN and CDR2 SYDVKM come from the germline V gene. The CDR3 has 15 residues. Trimming shortened V by 5 bases and J by 0 bases, and 10 bases separated the two germline ends. This CDR3 is CASSPLQATNEKLFF. The CDR3 DNA is TGTGCCAGCAGTCCTCTACAGGCAACTAATGAAAAACTGTTTTTT.

The table lists this clonotype with a few counts. The chain employs TRBV5-1 and TRBJ2-1; D is perhaps TRBD1 (6 bases). V dropped 0 bases and J dropped 6 bases, with 16 bases sitting between them. The CDR3 contains 16 residues. Germline values: CDR1 SGHRS, CDR2 YFSETQ. CDR3 coding DNA: TGCGCCAGCAGCTTGGCCGAAGGGGGAGATTCCAATGAGCAGTTCTTC. Protein sequence: CASSLAEGGDSNEQFF. The whole variable domain, remainder taken from reference TRBV5-1 and TRBJ2-1, is KAGVTQTPRYLIKTRGQQVTLSCSPISGHRSVSWYQQTPGQGLQFLFEYFSETQRNKGNFPGRFSGRQFSNSRSEMNVSTLELGDSALYLCASSLAEGGDSNEQFFGPGTRLTVL.

The V call is TRBV6-5, the J call TRBJ2-5, with 7 positions matching TRBD2. This CDR3 is built from 13 residues. The V and J ends lost 2 bases and 5 bases, in that order; junction bases with no gene match: 2. The germline CDR1 and CDR2 sequences are MNHEY and SVGAGI. CDR3 loop: CASSYGGSETQYF. The CDR3 bases are TGTGCCAGCAGTTACGGCGGGAGCGAGACCCAGTACTTC.

This clonotype occurred many times. V is TRBV7-2 and J is TRBJ2-3, with 7 positions matching TRBD2. The CDR3 totals 14 residues. With 9 bases clipped from V and 1 base from J, the junction kept 7 bases outside the gene matches. In germline, CDR1 is SGHTA, CDR2 FQGNSA. CDR3 in DNA: TGTGCCAGAAGTCTCGCGGGGGGCACAGATACGCAGTATTTT. Residues: CARSLAGGTDTQYF.

This clonotype was counted between two and nine times. A much larger clone sits a single nucleotide away, making a read error possible. The chain has TRBV12-3 or TRBV12-4 and TRBJ2-7, with D perhaps assigned TRBD1 or TRBD2 (6 bases each). V was trimmed by 6 bases and J by 0 bases, leaving 18 bases between them. The CDR3 totals 16 residues. The CDR3 DNA follows: TGTGCCAGCAGCCCCTTGGGGGGCCCGGCCTCCTACGAGCAGTACTTC. It yields the protein CASSPLGGPASYEQYF.

There are many counts of this clonotype. This chain connects TRBV28 to TRBJ1-1, with TRBD1 matching 7 bases. Germline V gene sequence: CDR1 MDHEN, CDR2 SYDVKM. The V and J ends lost 1 base and 0 bases, in that order; junction bases with no gene match: 20. The CDR3 is 21 residues long. The CDR3 sequence: CASSLFVLTADRTGMNTEAFF. CDR3 coding DNA: TGTGCCAGCAGTTTATTTGTTTTAACTGCGGACAGGACAGGCATGAACACTGAAGCTTTCTTT. Drawing the rest from reference TRBV28 and TRBJ1-1, the complete variable domain is DVKVTQSSRYLVKRTGEKVFLECVQDMDHENMFWYRQDPGLGLRLIYFSYDVKMKEKGDIPEGYSVSREKKERFSLILESASTNQTSMYLCASSLFVLTADRTGMNTEAFFGQGTRLTVV.

This clonotype was counted many times. V and J are TRBV28 and TRBJ1-1; weak D call: TRBD1 (5 bases). Trimming took off 7 bases at V and 4 bases at J, with 19 bases between the two ends. This CDR3 contains 15 residues. Germline CDR1 MDHEN, CDR2 SYDVKM. The CDR3, as DNA: TGTGCCAGCATCCCTCCGGGGCGGTTGGGCACTGAAGCTTTCTTT. It translates to CASIPPGRLGTEAFF.

This clonotype was recorded once. The junction shows a germline mismatch at one end, possibly a read error. CDR3 in amino acids: CASSGLAGEADTQYF. The CDR3 DNA reads as TGCGCCAGCAGCGGACTAGCGGGAGAGGCAGATACGCAGTATTTT. The gene calls are TRBV6-1 and TRBJ2-3; 13 nucleotides match TRBD2. Germline CDR1 is MNHNS and CDR2 is SASEGT. The CDR3 sequence is 15 residues long.

V and J are TRBV12-3 or TRBV12-4 and TRBJ1-5; maybe TRBD1 (5 bases). The CDR3 runs 15 residues. The V gene lost 0 bases and the J gene lost 2 bases, with 8 bases spanning the gap. The CDR3 DNA reads TGTGCCAGCAGTTTAGCGGGGGATGGCAATCAGCCCCAGCATTTT. Its translation: CASSLAGDGNQPQHF.